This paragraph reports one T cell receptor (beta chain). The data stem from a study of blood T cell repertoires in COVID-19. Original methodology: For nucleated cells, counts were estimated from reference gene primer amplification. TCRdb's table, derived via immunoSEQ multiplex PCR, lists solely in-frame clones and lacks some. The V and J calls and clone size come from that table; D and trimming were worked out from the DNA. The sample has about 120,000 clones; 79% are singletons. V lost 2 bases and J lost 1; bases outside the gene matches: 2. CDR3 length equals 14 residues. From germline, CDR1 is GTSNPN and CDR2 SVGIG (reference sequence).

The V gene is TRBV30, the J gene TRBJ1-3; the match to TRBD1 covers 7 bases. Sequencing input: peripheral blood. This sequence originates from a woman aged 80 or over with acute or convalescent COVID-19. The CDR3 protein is CAWSKGASGNTIYF. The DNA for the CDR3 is TGTGCCTGGAGTAAGGGGGCGTCTGGAAACACCATATATTTT.